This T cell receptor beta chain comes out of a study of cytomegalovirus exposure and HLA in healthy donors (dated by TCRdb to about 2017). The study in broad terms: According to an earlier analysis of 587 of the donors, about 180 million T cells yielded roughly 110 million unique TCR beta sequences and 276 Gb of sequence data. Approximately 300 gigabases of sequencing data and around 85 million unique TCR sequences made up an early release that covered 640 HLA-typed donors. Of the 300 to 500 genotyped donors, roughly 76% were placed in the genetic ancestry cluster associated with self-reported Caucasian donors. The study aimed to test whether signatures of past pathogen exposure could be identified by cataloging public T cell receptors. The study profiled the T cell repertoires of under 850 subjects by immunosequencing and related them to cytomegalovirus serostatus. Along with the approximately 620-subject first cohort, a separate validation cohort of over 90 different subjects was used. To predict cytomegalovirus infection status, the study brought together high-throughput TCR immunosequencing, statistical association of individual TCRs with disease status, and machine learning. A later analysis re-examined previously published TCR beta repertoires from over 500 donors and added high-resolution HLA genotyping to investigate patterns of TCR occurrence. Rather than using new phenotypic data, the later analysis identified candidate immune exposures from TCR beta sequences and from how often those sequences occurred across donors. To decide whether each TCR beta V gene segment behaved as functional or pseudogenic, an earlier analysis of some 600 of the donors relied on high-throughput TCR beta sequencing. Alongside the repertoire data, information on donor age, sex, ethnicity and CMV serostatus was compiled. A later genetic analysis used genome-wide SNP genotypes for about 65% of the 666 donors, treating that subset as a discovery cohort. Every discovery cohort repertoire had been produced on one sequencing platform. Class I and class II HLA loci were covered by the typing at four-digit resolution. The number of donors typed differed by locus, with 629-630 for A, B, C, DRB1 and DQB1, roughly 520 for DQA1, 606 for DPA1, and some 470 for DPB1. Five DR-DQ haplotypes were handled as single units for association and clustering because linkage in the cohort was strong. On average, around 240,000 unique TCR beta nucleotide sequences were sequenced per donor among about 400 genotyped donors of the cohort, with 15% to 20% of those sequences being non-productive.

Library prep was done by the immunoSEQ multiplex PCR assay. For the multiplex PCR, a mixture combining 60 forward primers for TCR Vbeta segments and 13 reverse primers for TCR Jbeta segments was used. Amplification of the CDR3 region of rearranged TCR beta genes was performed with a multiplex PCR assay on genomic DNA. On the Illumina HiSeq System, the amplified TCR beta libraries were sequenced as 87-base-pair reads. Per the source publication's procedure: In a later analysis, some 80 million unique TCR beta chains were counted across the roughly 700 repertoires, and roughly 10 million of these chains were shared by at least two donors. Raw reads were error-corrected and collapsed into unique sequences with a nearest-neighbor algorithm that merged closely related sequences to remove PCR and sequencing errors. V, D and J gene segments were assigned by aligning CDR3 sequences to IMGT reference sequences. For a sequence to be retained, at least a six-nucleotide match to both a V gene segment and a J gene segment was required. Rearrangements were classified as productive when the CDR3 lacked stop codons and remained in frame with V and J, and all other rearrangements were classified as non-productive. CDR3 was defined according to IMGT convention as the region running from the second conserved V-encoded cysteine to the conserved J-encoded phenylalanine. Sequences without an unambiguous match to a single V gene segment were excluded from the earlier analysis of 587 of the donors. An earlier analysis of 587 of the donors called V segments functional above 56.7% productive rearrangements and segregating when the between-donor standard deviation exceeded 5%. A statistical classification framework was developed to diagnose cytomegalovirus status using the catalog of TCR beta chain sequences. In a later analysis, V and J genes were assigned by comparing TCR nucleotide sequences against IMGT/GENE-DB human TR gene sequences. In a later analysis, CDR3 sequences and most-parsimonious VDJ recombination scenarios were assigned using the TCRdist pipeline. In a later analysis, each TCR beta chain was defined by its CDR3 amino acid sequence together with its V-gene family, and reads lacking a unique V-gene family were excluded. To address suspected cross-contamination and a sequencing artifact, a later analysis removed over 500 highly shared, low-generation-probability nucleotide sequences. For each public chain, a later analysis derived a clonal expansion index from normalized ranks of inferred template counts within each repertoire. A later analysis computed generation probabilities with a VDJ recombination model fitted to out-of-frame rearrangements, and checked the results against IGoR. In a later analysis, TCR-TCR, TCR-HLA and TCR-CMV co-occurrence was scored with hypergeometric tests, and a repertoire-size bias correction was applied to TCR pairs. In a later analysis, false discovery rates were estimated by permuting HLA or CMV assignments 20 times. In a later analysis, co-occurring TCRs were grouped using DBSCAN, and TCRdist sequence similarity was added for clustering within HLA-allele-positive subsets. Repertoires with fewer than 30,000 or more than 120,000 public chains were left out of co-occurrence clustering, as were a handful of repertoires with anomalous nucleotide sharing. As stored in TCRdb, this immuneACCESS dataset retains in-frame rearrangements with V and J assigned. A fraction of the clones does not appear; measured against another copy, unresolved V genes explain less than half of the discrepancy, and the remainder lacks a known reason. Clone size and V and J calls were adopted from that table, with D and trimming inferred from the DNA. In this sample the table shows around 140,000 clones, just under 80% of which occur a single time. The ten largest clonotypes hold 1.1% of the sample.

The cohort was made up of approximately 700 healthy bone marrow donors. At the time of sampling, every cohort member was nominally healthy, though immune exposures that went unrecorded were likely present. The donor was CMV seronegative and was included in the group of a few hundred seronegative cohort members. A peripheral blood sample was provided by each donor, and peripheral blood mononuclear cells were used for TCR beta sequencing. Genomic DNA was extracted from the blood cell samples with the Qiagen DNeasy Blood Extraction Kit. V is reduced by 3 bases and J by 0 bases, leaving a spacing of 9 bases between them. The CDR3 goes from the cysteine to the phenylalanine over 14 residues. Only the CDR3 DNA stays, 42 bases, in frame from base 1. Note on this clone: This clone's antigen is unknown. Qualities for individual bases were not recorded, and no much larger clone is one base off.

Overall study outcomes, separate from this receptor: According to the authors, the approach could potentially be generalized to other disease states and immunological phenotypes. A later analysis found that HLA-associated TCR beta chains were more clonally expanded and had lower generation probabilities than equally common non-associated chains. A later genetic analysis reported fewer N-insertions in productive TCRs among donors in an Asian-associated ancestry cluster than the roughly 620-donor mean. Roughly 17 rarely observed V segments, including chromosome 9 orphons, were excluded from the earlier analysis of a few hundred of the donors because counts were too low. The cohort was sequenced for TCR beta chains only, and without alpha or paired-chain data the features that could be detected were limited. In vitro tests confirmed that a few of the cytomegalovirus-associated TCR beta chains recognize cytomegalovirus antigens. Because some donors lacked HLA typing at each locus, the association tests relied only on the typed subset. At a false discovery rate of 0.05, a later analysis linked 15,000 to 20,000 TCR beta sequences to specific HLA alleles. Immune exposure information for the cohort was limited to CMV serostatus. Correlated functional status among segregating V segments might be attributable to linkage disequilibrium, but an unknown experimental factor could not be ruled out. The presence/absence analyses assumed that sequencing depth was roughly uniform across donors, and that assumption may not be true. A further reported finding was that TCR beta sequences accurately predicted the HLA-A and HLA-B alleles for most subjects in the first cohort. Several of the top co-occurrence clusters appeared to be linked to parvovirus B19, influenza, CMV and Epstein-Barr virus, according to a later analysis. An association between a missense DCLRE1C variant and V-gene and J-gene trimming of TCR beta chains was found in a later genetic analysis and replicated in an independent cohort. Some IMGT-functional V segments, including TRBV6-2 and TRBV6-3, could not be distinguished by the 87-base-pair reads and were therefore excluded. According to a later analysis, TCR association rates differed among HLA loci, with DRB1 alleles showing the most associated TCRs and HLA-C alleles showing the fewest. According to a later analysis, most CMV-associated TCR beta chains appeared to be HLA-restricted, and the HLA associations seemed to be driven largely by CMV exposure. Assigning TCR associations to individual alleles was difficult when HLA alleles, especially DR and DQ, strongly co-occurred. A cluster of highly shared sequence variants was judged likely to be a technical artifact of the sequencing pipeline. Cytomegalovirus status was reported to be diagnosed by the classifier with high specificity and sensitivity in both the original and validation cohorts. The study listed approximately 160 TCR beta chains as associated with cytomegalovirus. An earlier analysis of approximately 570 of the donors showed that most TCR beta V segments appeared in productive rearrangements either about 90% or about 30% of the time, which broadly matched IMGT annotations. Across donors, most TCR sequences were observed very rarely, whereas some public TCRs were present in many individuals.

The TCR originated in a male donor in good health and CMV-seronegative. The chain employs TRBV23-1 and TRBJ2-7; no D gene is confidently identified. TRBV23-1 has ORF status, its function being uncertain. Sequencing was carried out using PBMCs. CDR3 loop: CASSHSHSSYEQYF. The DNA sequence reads TGCGCCAGCAGTCATTCACATTCCTCCTACGAGCAGTACTTC.